Each of the 16 T cell receptor beta chains below was sequenced from the same sample in a study of shared clonotypes between healthy human individuals (dated by TCRdb to 2019 to 2021). Libraries were built with the immunoSEQ multiplex PCR assay. TCRdb re-hosts the immuneACCESS table, in-frame sequences only. Its copies lack some clones; in the studies checked, an unresolved V gene accounts for under half of them, and the cause for the rest is not known. This sample holds roughly 2 million clones; 95% were observed only once. The ten largest account for around 0.13% of the sample. Source material: naive CD4+ T cells sorted from blood. The sample's cell subset or site label, in plain terms: CD45RA+ positively selected. Receptors originate from a man aged 18 to 30 in good health.

V is TRBV18 and J is TRBJ1-1; TRBD1 might be the D (5 bases). Trimming removed 6 bases from V and 4 bases from J, with 18 bases in between. The CDR3 covers 15 residues. Germline V gene data show CDR1 as KGHSH and CDR2 as LQKENI. The DNA of the CDR3 is TGTGCCAGCTCTACCTCGGCCGCCCAGGGCACTGAAGCTTTCTTT. It is translated as CASSTSAAQGTEAFF.

The rearrangement uses TRBV28 and TRBJ1-5; no reliable D call. CDR3 length: 14 amino acids. The V gene's germline CDR1 is MDHEN and CDR2 SYDVKM. V lost 1 base to trimming and J lost 9 bases, with 13 bases between them. The CDR3 here is CASSLSKTESPQHF. CDR3 nucleotide sequence: TGTGCCAGCAGTTTATCTAAAACGGAGTCGCCCCAGCATTTT.

The CDR3 sequence is CASSRDIRSPLHF. Here the CDR3 DNA reads TGTGCCAGCAGCCGCGACATTCGGTCACCCCTCCACTTT. V and J are TRBV5-8 and TRBJ1-6; no definite D call. The CDR3 is 13 residues long. Trimming removed 4 bases from V and 10 bases from J, with 12 bases in between. The V gene's germline CDR1 is SGHTS and CDR2 YDEGEE. The variable domain in full, with the rest retrieved from reference TRBV5-8 and TRBJ1-6, is EAGVTQSPTHLIKTRGQQATLRCSPISGHTSVYWYQQALGLGLQFLLWYDEGEERNRGNFPPRFSGRQFPNYSSELNVNALELEDSALYLCASSRDIRSPLHFGNGTRLTVT.

This clone was detected once. The V gene is TRBV5-6, the J gene TRBJ1-5, with 8 bases matching TRBD1. Germline CDR1 and CDR2: SGHDT and YYEEEE. J lost 4 bases, V lost 4 bases, and 10 bases had no gene match. This CDR3 spans 16 amino acids. The CDR3 bases are TGTGCCAGCAGCCAACGGACAGGGTCCTTTAATCAGCCCCAGCATTTT. Protein: CASSQRTGSFNQPQHF.

This chain links TRBV11-2 with TRBJ2-7, with a possible D match to TRBD1 (5 bases). This CDR3 is 16 amino acids long. V dropped 2 bases and J dropped 2 bases, with 16 bases sitting between them. Germline V lookup: CDR1 SGHAT, CDR2 FQNNGV. CDR3 in amino acids: CASSLLVGPSPYEQYF. The CDR3 bases are TGTGCCAGCAGCTTATTGGTGGGGCCCAGCCCCTACGAGCAGTACTTC.

CDR3 residues: CAWSESDRLKFYNEQFF. In DNA form, the CDR3 reads TGTGCCTGGAGTGAATCCGACAGGCTAAAATTCTACAATGAGCAGTTCTTC. V gene TRBV30 combines with J gene TRBJ2-1, with D tentatively TRBD1 (6 bases). Trimming removed 1 base at V and 3 bases at J, with 19 bases between. Germline loops: CDR1 GTSNPN, CDR2 SVGIG (reference sequence). The CDR3 is 17 amino acids.

The DNA for the CDR3 is TGTGCCAGCAGTACTGACCCGAACACTGAAGCTTTCTTT. It codes for CASSTDPNTEAFF. The chain recombines TRBV6-1 with TRBJ1-1; D unresolved. Looked up from germline, CDR1 is MNHNS and CDR2 is SASEGT. V shed 5 bases and J shed 1 base, with 8 bases lying between them. CDR3 length: 13 residues.

This chain uses TRBV7-2 with TRBJ1-2, with D uncertain. V was trimmed by 1 base and J by 4 bases, leaving 10 bases between them. Germline V gene lookup returns CDR1 SGHTA and CDR2 FQGNSA. The CDR3 is 14 amino acids. The CDR3 nucleotides read TGTGCCAGCAGCTTAGAAACGGAGATCTATGGCTACACCTTC. Its translation: CASSLETEIYGYTF.

The genes are TRBV19 and TRBJ1-2; no clear D. Per the germline V gene, CDR1 is LNHDA and CDR2 is SQIVND (reference sequence). The CDR3 covers 13 residues. Trimming pared 6 bases from V and 5 bases from J, leaving 13 bases between. The CDR3 coding sequence is TGTGCCAGTAGCCCCTCTGGGCTATATGGCTACACCTTC. This encodes CASSPSGLYGYTF.

In this sample, this clone turned up once. J is TRBJ2-5 and V is TRBV28; D may be TRBD1 or TRBD2 (5 bases each). CDR1 and CDR2 (germline): MDHEN, SYDVKM. The V end was cut by 5 bases, the J end by 3 bases, with 19 bases between. This CDR3 is 16 amino acids long. CDR3 loop: CASSPAGWGRKETQYF. The CDR3 nucleotides read TGTGCCAGCAGTCCCGCAGGGTGGGGGAGAAAAGAGACCCAGTACTTC. The variable domain in full, with the rest retrieved from reference TRBV28 and TRBJ2-5, is DVKVTQSSRYLVKRTGEKVFLECVQDMDHENMFWYRQDPGLGLRLIYFSYDVKMKEKGDIPEGYSVSREKKERFSLILESASTNQTSMYLCASSPAGWGRKETQYFGPGTRLLVL.

This clone occurred once. The V gene is TRBV7-2, the J gene TRBJ2-2, with D tentatively TRBD2 (6 bases). In germline, CDR1 is SGHTA, CDR2 FQGNSA. V was shortened by 3 bases and J by 4 bases, with 12 bases between the two germline ends. The CDR3 extends over 15 amino acids. The CDR3 DNA reads TGTGCCAGCAGCTTCTCCCAGGGAGGCACCGGGGAGCTGTTTTTT. Its translation is CASSFSQGGTGELFF. Full variable domain (rest looked up from reference TRBV7-2 and TRBJ2-2): GAGVSQSPSNKVTEKGKDVELRCDPISGHTALYWYRQSLGQGLEFLIYFQGNSAPDKSGLPSDRFSAERTGGSVSTLTIQRTQQEDSAVYLCASSFSQGGTGELFFGEGSRLTVL.

J is TRBJ2-3 and V is TRBV28; 8 nucleotides agree with TRBD1. Trimming took 7 bases from V and 1 from J; bases not matched to a gene: 7. Looked up from germline, CDR1 is MDHEN and CDR2 is SYDVKM. CDR3 length: 15 residues. The CDR3 region is CASKTGDKGTDTQYF. The CDR3 DNA sequence: TGTGCCAGCAAGACAGGGGACAAGGGCACAGATACGCAGTATTTT.

As to this clone: Other DNA sequences of this sample code for an identical CDR3. The chain uses TRBV9 and TRBJ2-1, with D unresolved. Germline CDR1 is SGDLS and CDR2 is YYNGEE. Trimming removed 0 bases from V and 4 bases from J, with 8 bases in between. The CDR3 consists of 14 residues. Here the CDR3 DNA reads TGTGCCAGCAGCGTAGGTGGCAGATACAATGAGCAGTTCTTC. Encoded protein: CASSVGGRYNEQFF.

In the case of this clone: In the same sample, other DNA sequences code for this CDR3. The rearrangement uses TRBV30 and TRBJ1-5; the D is unclear. Trimming took off 2 bases at V and 4 bases at J, with 12 bases between the two ends. Germline CDR1 reads GTSNPN; CDR2 reads SVGIG (reference sequence). The CDR3 covers 14 residues. Here the CDR3 reads CAWSLGGSNQPQHF. The CDR3 nucleotides read TGTGCCTGGAGTCTGGGAGGATCGAATCAGCCCCAGCATTTT. Looking up the rest from reference TRBV30 and TRBJ1-5 gives the full variable domain: SQTIHQWPATLVQPVGSPLSLECTVEGTSNPNLYWYRQAAGRGLQLLFYSVGIGQISSEVPQNLSASRPQDRQFILSSKKLLLSDSGFYLCAWSLGGSNQPQHFGDGTRLSIL.

J is TRBJ2-1 and V is TRBV19; a weak D match, TRBD2 (6 bases). Between the trimmed V and J ends, which lost 6 bases and 4 bases, there was a span of 16 bases. This CDR3 has 15 residues. Germline CDR1 is LNHDA and CDR2 is SQIVND (reference sequence). The CDR3 sequence is CASSGRDLNYNEQFF. In DNA, the CDR3 is TGTGCCAGTAGCGGGAGAGACTTGAATTACAATGAGCAGTTCTTC.

The chain combines TRBV7-2 with TRBJ2-7; D gene uncertain. The CDR3 consists of 13 residues. V was clipped by 5 bases and J by 7 bases, with 15 bases between them. Per germline, CDR1 SGHTA and CDR2 FQGNSA. The CDR3 region is CASSPRTEGEQYF. The CDR3 nucleotides are TGTGCCAGCAGCCCGAGGACCGAAGGTGAGCAGTACTTC.